The sequence of this TCR beta chain was determined in a study of blood T cell repertoires in COVID-19. Seattle enrolled patients during active infection and tracked them longitudinally. J gave up 6 bases and V 1 base, and 2 bases lay outside the gene matches. The CDR3 is made up of 14 amino acids. Germline V gene data show CDR1 as LNHNV and CDR2 as YYDKDF (reference sequence). The assay was immunoSEQ multiplex PCR, and TCRdb's table has in-frame clones only and misses some. The sample consists of around 330,000 clones, around 88% of them appearing once. Remarks on this clone: Other DNA sequences in this specimen translate into the identical CDR3.

The rearrangement joins TRBV15 to TRBJ2-1; the match to TRBD1 covers 8 bases. This TCR derives from a woman aged 25 to 39 with COVID-19, enrolled during active disease. The sample consisted of peripheral blood. CDR3 nucleotide sequence: TGTGCCACCAGCAGAGCAGGGGGCTTCAATGAGCAGTTCTTC. This sequence encodes CATSRAGGFNEQFF.